One and the same sample provided the 5 T cell receptor beta chains below, sequenced in a study of cytomegalovirus exposure and HLA in healthy donors. Primers: 60 Vbeta forward and 13 Jbeta reverse. Sequencing used immunoSEQ multiplex PCR; TCRdb keeps in-frame clones, though not all of them. Of tens of thousands of clones in the sample, 70% to 85% are singletons; the top ten hold about 8.6%. The sample consisted of PBMCs. The receptors shown here come from a man in his forties in good health and CMV-seropositive.

The chain couples TRBV6-5 to TRBJ1-1, with D possibly TRBD1 on 5 matching bases. CDR1 MNHEY and CDR2 SVGAGI come from the germline V gene. V shed 8 bases and J shed 11 bases, with 12 bases lying between them. This CDR3 comprises 10 residues. CDR3: CASGGPGAFF. Here the CDR3 DNA reads TGTGCCAGCGGTGGCCCAGGGGCTTTCTTT.

This clone was seen only a few times. The CDR3 region has the DNA TGTGCCAGCAGCTTAGCGGGGCCGAAAAACATTCAGTACTTC. It codes for CASSLAGPKNIQYF. The chain employs TRBV5-4 and TRBJ2-4, with 7 bases fitting TRBD2. The germline V gene encodes CDR1 SGHNT and CDR2 YYREEE (reference sequence). The V and J ends lost 2 bases and 4 bases, in that order; junction bases with no gene match: 3. The CDR3 totals 14 residues.

The genes are TRBV6-5 and TRBJ1-1, with D hard to call. CDR3 size: 12 residues. In germline, CDR1 is MNHEY, CDR2 SVGAGI. Trimming shortened V by 5 bases and J by 0 bases, and 4 bases separated the two germline ends. The CDR3 loop reads CASSQVNTEAFF. The CDR3 DNA reads as TGTGCCAGCAGTCAGGTGAACACTGAAGCTTTCTTT.

This chain links TRBV6-6 with TRBJ1-1; TRBD1 is a possible D gene (5 bases). The CDR3 sequence is 14 residues long. Trimming cost V 8 bases and J 1 base, with 14 bases left between them. CDR1 is MNHNY and CDR2 is SVGAGI in the germline V gene (reference sequence). CDR3 residues: CASRRGAPNTEAFF. CDR3 coding DNA: TGTGCCAGCCGGAGGGGCGCCCCGAACACTGAAGCTTTCTTT.

The rearrangement joins TRBV2 to TRBJ2-3; D unclear. Germline V lookup: CDR1 SNHLY, CDR2 FYNNEI. Trimming removed 7 bases at V and 1 base at J, with 18 bases between. The CDR3 covers 16 residues. CDR3 amino acids: CASKSLDLGGTDTQYF. The DNA for the CDR3 is TGTGCCAGCAAATCGTTGGATCTCGGAGGCACAGATACGCAGTATTTT.